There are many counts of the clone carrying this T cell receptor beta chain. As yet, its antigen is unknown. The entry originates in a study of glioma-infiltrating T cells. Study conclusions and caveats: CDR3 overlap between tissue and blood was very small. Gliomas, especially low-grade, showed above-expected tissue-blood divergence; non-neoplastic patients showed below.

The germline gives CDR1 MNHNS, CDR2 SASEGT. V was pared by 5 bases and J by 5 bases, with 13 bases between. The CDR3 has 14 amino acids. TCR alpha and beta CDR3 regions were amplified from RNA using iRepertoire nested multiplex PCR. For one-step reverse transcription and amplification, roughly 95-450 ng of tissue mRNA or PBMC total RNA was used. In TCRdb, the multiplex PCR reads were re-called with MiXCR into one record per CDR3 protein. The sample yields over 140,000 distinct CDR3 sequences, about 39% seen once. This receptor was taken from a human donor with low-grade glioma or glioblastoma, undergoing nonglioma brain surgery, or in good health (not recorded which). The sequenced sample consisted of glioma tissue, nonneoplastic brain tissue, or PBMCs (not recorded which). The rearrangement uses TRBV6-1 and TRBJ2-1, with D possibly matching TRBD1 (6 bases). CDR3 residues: CASSYTGPNNEQFF. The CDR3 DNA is TGTGCCAGCAGTTATACAGGGCCAAACAATGAGCAGTTCTTC.